The 28 T cell receptor beta chains below all came from one sample that was sequenced in a study of T cell changes during pregnancy in multiple sclerosis (dated by TCRdb to 2018 to 2020). Receptors were amplified or captured by the immunoSEQ multiplex PCR assay. TCRdb provides this immuneACCESS table in a form limited to in-frame rearrangements. Some clones are lacking; in checked studies, under half of them reflect an unresolved V gene, and why the rest are absent is not known. Across this sample there are 55,000 to 95,000 clones, with around nine tenths seen only once. The ten biggest clones cover over 2% of the sample. Material: peripheral blood, obtained in the second trimester of pregnancy. All receptors come from a female donor in good health, enrolled as a control in a pregnancy study.

The chain recombines TRBV28 with TRBJ2-5; D call uncertain. Trimming removed 4 bases from V and 5 bases from J, with 5 bases in between. The CDR3 is 11 residues long. Germline CDR1 and CDR2: MDHEN and SYDVKM. The chain's CDR3 is CASSSPETQYF. The CDR3 nucleotides read TGTGCCAGCAGTTCCCCGGAGACCCAGTACTTC.

The chain recombines TRBV4-1 with TRBJ1-2, with D perhaps TRBD1 (6 bases). CDR3 size: 15 residues. Germline CDR1 MGHRA, CDR2 YSYEKL. V was pared by 4 bases and J by 5 bases, with 17 bases between. The CDR3: CASSLASGGQYGYTF. Here the CDR3 DNA reads TGCGCCAGCAGCCTCGCGTCCGGGGGGCAATATGGCTACACCTTC.

The chain is built from TRBV5-4 and TRBJ1-1; TRBD1 might be the D (6 bases). CDR3 length: 12 residues. With 4 bases removed from V and 11 bases from J, the gap between germline ends came to 15 bases. Germline V lookup: CDR1 SGHNT, CDR2 YYREEE (reference sequence). The CDR3 is CASSNEQGRAFF. In nucleotides, the CDR3 is TGTGCCAGCAGCAATGAACAGGGACGGGCTTTCTTT.

The chain employs TRBV7-2 and TRBJ1-2; tentative D call: TRBD1 (5 bases). The germline V gene has CDR1 SGHTA and CDR2 FQGNSA. Trimming removed 3 bases at V and 0 bases at J, with 11 bases between. The CDR3 totals 15 residues. CDR3: CASSLGHGPNYGYTF. CDR3 bases: TGTGCCAGCAGCTTGGGGCACGGCCCTAACTATGGCTACACCTTC.

This sequence joins TRBV2 and TRBJ1-4, with 9 nucleotides matching TRBD1. V was clipped by 6 bases and J by 11 bases; unmatched bases: 4. CDR3 length: 12 amino acids. Per the germline V gene, CDR1 is SNHLY and CDR2 is FYNNEI. CDR3 DNA sequence: TGTGCCAGCAGCGCGACAGGGGGTAAACTGTTTTTT. The encoded protein is CASSATGGKLFF.

The chain has TRBV14 and TRBJ2-7, with D possibly matching TRBD1 (5 bases). Germline lookup yields CDR1 SGHDN and CDR2 FVKESK. V shed 4 bases and J shed 4 bases, with 11 bases lying between them. CDR3 length equals 13 residues. CDR3 nucleotide sequence: TGTGCCAGCAGCCCAGGGTTCGAGTACGAGCAGTACTTC. Translating it yields CASSPGFEYEQYF.

The chain links TRBV5-4 to TRBJ1-2, with unresolved D. CDR1 and CDR2 from the germline V gene are SGHNT and YYREEE (reference sequence). Trimming pared 2 bases from V and 13 bases from J, leaving 12 bases between. The CDR3 has 11 residues. CDR3 in amino acids: CASSFEGAATF. In nucleotides, the CDR3 is TGTGCCAGCAGCTTTGAGGGTGCCGCCACCTTC.

The chain joins TRBV9 to TRBJ2-3; D is ambiguous. V dropped 0 bases and J dropped 4 bases, with 3 bases sitting between them. This CDR3 region has 12 residues. CDR1 is SGDLS and CDR2 is YYNGEE in the germline V gene. Here the CDR3 DNA reads TGTGCCAGCAGCGTAGCCTCAGATACGCAGTATTTT. Amino acids: CASSVASDTQYF.

The V and J genes are TRBV7-3 and TRBJ2-5; a possible D gene is TRBD2 (7 bases). Germline V gives CDR1 SGHTA, CDR2 FQGTGA. The ends were cut back, 3 bases at V and 5 bases at J, with 13 bases in the middle. The CDR3 spans 14 residues. CDR3: CASSFGGPRETQYF. Here the CDR3 DNA reads TGTGCCAGCAGCTTCGGGGGGCCTCGGGAGACCCAGTACTTC.

The chain is built from TRBV9 and TRBJ2-7; 7 positions agree with TRBD1. Germline CDR1 reads SGDLS; CDR2 reads YYNGEE. The ends lost 1 base at V and 5 bases at J; junction bases unmatched: 9. The CDR3 length is 15 residues. The CDR3 region is CASSVQGQAPHEQYF. CDR3 sequence (DNA): TGTGCCAGCAGCGTACAAGGACAGGCCCCCCACGAGCAGTACTTC.

Concerning this clone itself: Likely a read error: the CDR3 ends without its conserved phenylalanine or tryptophan. Because the CDR3's place on the DNA is in doubt, the DNA is left out and the CDR3 is given as listed by TCRdb. The rearrangement joins TRBV30 to TRBJ2-3; TRBD2 is taken as the D call from the table, unchecked against the DNA. The germline gives CDR1 GTSNPN, CDR2 SVGIG (reference sequence). The CDR3 is 12 amino acids long, termini counted. The CDR3 is CAWTVGSGGGEI.

The chain is built from TRBV28 and TRBJ1-2; 7 bases align to TRBD1. With 2 bases clipped from V and 4 bases from J, the junction kept 7 bases outside the gene matches. The length of the CDR3 is 15 residues. CDR1 is MDHEN and CDR2 is SYDVKM in the germline V gene. In DNA form, the CDR3 reads TGTGCCAGCAGTTTACGCTCCGGGACAGCCTATGGCTACACCTTC. As protein: CASSLRSGTAYGYTF.

The chain couples TRBV28 to TRBJ1-3, with TRBD1 matching 8 bases. The CDR3 is 16 residues long. V gave up 3 bases and J gave up 0 bases; unmatched junction bases: 4. The germline CDR1 and CDR2 sequences are MDHEN and SYDVKM. The CDR3 spells CASSLGQVTSGNTIYF. The CDR3 DNA sequence: TGTGCCAGCAGTTTGGGACAGGTGACCTCTGGAAACACCATATATTTT.

With regard to this clone: The sample has other DNA sequences that encode this CDR3 too. The chain has TRBV28 and TRBJ2-5; unclear D gene. Germline V CDR1 and CDR2: MDHEN, SYDVKM. The V and J ends lost 6 bases and 4 bases respectively, with 6 bases between them. The CDR3 loop spans 11 amino acids. The CDR3 bases are TGTGCCAGCAGCCTCAGAGAGACCCAGTACTTC. Translated: CASSLRETQYF.

This clone has only a few counts. The J gene is TRBJ1-5, the V gene TRBV19; TRBD1 matches at 11 bases. Germline values: CDR1 LNHDA, CDR2 SQIVND (reference sequence). The V segment lost 6 bases and the J segment 7 bases; nucleotides outside the gene matches: 8. CDR3 length equals 15 residues. The CDR3 DNA reads TGTGCCAGTAGCTCGGGACAGGGGGTTGGGCAGCCCCAGCATTTT. Translating it yields CASSSGQGVGQPQHF.

This clone was detected only once. This sequence joins TRBV9 and TRBJ2-7; possibly TRBD2 for D (5 bases). V dropped 5 bases and J dropped 3 bases, with 12 bases sitting between them. From germline, CDR1 is SGDLS and CDR2 YYNGEE. The CDR3 totals 13 residues. CDR3 sequence reads: CASSNGEYYEQYF. The CDR3 coding sequence is TGTGCCAGCAGTAATGGGGAGTACTACGAGCAGTACTTC.

The chain has TRBV7-2 and TRBJ2-7; 8 bases map to TRBD1. Germline-derived CDR1 and CDR2 are SGHTA and FQGNSA. The CDR3 has 15 residues. V was clipped by 4 bases and J by 5 bases; unmatched bases: 10. This CDR3 reads CASSSGRTGHDEQYF. The CDR3 DNA is TGTGCCAGCAGCTCCGGTCGGACAGGGCACGACGAGCAGTACTTC.

The chain employs TRBV7-9 and TRBJ2-3; the match to TRBD2 covers 7 bases. The germline V gene encodes CDR1 SEHNR and CDR2 FQNEAQ (reference sequence). V lost 7 bases, J lost 1 base, and 20 bases stayed unmatched. This CDR3 contains 19 residues. The CDR3 protein is CASTPWAGDIWGGTDTQYF. In nucleotides, the CDR3 is TGTGCCAGCACCCCATGGGCGGGGGATATCTGGGGAGGCACAGATACGCAGTATTTT.

The V and J genes are TRBV9 and TRBJ1-4; no firm D call. CDR3 length: 14 amino acids. Germline CDR1 is SGDLS and CDR2 is YYNGEE. V lost 4 bases, J lost 8 bases, and 15 bases lay in between. The CDR3 sequence is CASSLSVVNEKLFF. The CDR3 nucleotides read TGTGCCAGCAGCCTCTCCGTAGTTAACGAAAAACTGTTTTTT.

The chain combines TRBV7-2 with TRBJ2-5; possibly TRBD2 for D (6 bases). Trimming removed 5 bases at V and 7 bases at J, with 26 bases between. Germline loops: CDR1 SGHTA, CDR2 FQGNSA. This CDR3 comprises 17 residues. The CDR3 DNA reads as TGTGCCAGCAGCCTAGGTCGGGACTTCACCCGATCCGGGACCCAGTACTTC. Translating it yields CASSLGRDFTRSGTQYF.

The chain links TRBV5-1 to TRBJ2-2; D is uncertain. Germline values: CDR1 SGHRS, CDR2 YFSETQ. V lost 7 bases and J lost 0, with 10 bases in between. This CDR3 region has 14 residues. CDR3 loop: CASQVTTNTGELFF. CDR3 nucleotides: TGCGCCAGCCAGGTCACCACGAACACCGGGGAGCTGTTTTTT.

This sequence joins TRBV5-1 and TRBJ2-5, with 8 bases that match TRBD2. Losses at the gene ends were 0 bases for V and 1 base for J; bases not matched to a gene: 5. The CDR3 totals 16 residues. Germline CDR1 and CDR2: SGHRS and YFSETQ. The CDR3 spells CASSLGGTSPQETQYF. DNA for the CDR3: TGCGCCAGCAGCTTGGGTGGGACTAGTCCCCAAGAGACCCAGTACTTC. Full variable domain (remainder filled in from reference TRBV5-1 and TRBJ2-5): KAGVTQTPRYLIKTRGQQVTLSCSPISGHRSVSWYQQTPGQGLQFLFEYFSETQRNKGNFPGRFSGRQFSNSRSEMNVSTLELGDSALYLCASSLGGTSPQETQYFGPGTRLLVL.

This chain links TRBV18 with TRBJ2-6, with D possibly being TRBD2 (5 bases). The CDR3 has 17 residues. CDR1 and CDR2 (germline): KGHSH, LQKENI. Trimming removed 8 bases at V and 0 bases at J, with 17 bases between. Here the CDR3 reads CASPSAPGNSGANVLTF. The CDR3 DNA sequence: TGTGCCAGCCCGTCCGCGCCGGGGAACTCTGGGGCCAACGTCCTGACTTTC.

The V gene is TRBV11-2, the J gene TRBJ2-4, with D possibly being TRBD1 (6 bases). V lost 3 bases, J lost 9 bases, and 21 bases lay in between. The CDR3 contains 16 residues. Germline V gene lookup returns CDR1 SGHAT and CDR2 FQNNGV. CDR3 residues: CASSLPGSGTSGIQYF. The CDR3 DNA reads as TGTGCCAGCAGCTTGCCTGGGTCCGGGACATCTGGCATTCAGTACTTC.

The rearrangement uses TRBV9 and TRBJ2-7; D uncertain. Trimming shortened V by 0 bases and J by 2 bases, and 6 bases separated the two germline ends. The CDR3 covers 13 residues. Per the germline V gene, CDR1 is SGDLS and CDR2 is YYNGEE. In nucleotides, the CDR3 is TGTGCCAGCAGCGTAGCAGAAACCTACGAGCAGTACTTC. It specifies CASSVAETYEQYF.

The V call is TRBV28, the J call TRBJ1-1, with D uncertain. There are 12 residues in the CDR3. With 7 bases removed from V and 4 bases from J, the gap between germline ends came to 10 bases. Germline-derived CDR1 and CDR2 are MDHEN and SYDVKM. CDR3 region: CASTNPSTEAFF. The CDR3 coding sequence is TGTGCCAGCACAAACCCGAGCACTGAAGCTTTCTTT.

The chain carries TRBV5-5 and TRBJ1-1; D unresolved. With 4 bases removed from V and 7 bases from J, the gap between germline ends came to 14 bases. The germline gives CDR1 SGHKS, CDR2 YYEKEE (reference sequence). This CDR3 has 13 amino acids. This CDR3 reads CASSVYETLEAFF. DNA for the CDR3: TGTGCCAGCAGCGTTTACGAGACACTTGAAGCTTTCTTT.

The chain carries TRBV6-1 and TRBJ2-2; 9 bases line up with TRBD2. The V gene's germline CDR1 is MNHNS and CDR2 SASEGT. V was pared by 2 bases and J by 5 bases, with 3 bases of the junction left unmatched. The CDR3 is made up of 15 amino acids. The CDR3 loop reads CASSEPGLATGELFF. CDR3 coding DNA: TGTGCCAGCAGTGAACCTGGACTAGCGACCGGGGAGCTGTTTTTT.